This T cell receptor (beta chain) was observed in a study of blood T cell repertoires in COVID-19. The data were produced by immunoSEQ multiplex PCR, yet TCRdb's version contains in-frame clones alone and is incomplete. The profile covers about 240,000 clones, with approximately 83% appearing a single time and around 9.6% taken by the ten largest. Germline assignment: CDR1 SGHVS and CDR2 FQNEAQ. Unmatched junction bases numbered 4, after V lost 4 bases and J lost 4 bases. The CDR3 runs to 15 residues. V and J are TRBV7-8 and TRBJ2-3, with 11 bases identical to TRBD1. This TCR came from an elderly woman with acute or convalescent COVID-19. The sample consisted of peripheral blood. CDR3 nucleotide sequence: TGTGCCAGCAGCTCCGGACAGGGGGCAGCAGATACGCAGTATTTT. This translates into CASSSGQGAADTQYF. The whole variable domain, filled in from reference TRBV7-8 and TRBJ2-3, reads GAGVSQSPRYKVAKRGQDVALRCDPISGHVSLFWYQQALGQGPEFLTYFQNEAQLDKSGLPSDRFFAERPEGSVSTLKIQRTQQEDSAVYLCASSSGQGAADTQYFGPGTRLTVL.